The next 11 T cell receptor beta chains were all read from a single sample in a study of CD8 T cells in Susac syndrome. When the RNA was reverse transcribed, random hexamers were used with an input of roughly 0.5 to 1 ug. TCRdb reanalysed the immunoSEQ multiplex PCR reads using MiXCR and keeps one entry per CDR3 protein. This table has some 300,000 distinct CDR3 sequences, roughly 85% appearing once. Sequenced sample: CD8+ T cells from PBMCs. The receptor source for this set is a human donor with multiple sclerosis.

The chain employs TRBV20-1 and TRBJ2-7; TRBD2 matches 9 bases. This CDR3 is 17 amino acids long. V shed 0 bases, J shed 5 bases, and the junction held 14 bases outside the gene matches. From germline, CDR1 is DFQATT and CDR2 SNEGSKA (reference sequence). Here the CDR3 reads CSARDTYSGRSSNEQYF. DNA for the CDR3: TGCAGTGCTAGAGATACATATAGCGGGAGATCTTCCAACGAGCAGTACTTC.

In this sample, this clonotype turned up once. CDR3 protein: CASSSAFSYEQYF. The CDR3 coding sequence is TGTGCCAGCAGCTCCGCCTTCTCCTACGAGCAGTACTTC. The rearrangement uses TRBV7-9 and TRBJ2-7; D remains ambiguous. Trimming pared 4 bases from V and 0 bases from J, leaving 7 bases between. The CDR3 is made up of 13 amino acids. CDR1 and CDR2 (germline): SEHNR, FQNEAQ (reference sequence).

This chain joins TRBV21-1 and TRBJ2-1; TRBD2, as called in the table, went unchecked against the DNA. TRBV21-1 is given as a pseudogene. The length of the CDR3 is 15 residues. Here the CDR3 reads CASSRLREGRNEQFF. CDR3 in DNA: TGTGCCAGCAGCAGGCTGCGGGAGGGCCGGAATGAGCAGTTCTTC.

The rearrangement uses TRBV30 and TRBJ2-1; the match to TRBD2 covers 14 bases. CDR3 length: 18 residues. Germline values: CDR1 GTSNPN, CDR2 SVGIG (reference sequence). V gave up 4 bases and J gave up 7 bases; unmatched junction bases: 15. The DNA for the CDR3 is TGTGCCTGGACCTCGGGACTAGCGGGAGCGAACTCTCGTAATGAGCAGTTCTTC. Protein: CAWTSGLAGANSRNEQFF.

This clonotype was seen just once. The rearrangement links TRBV24-1 to TRBJ1-1; D not resolved. The CDR3 is 14 amino acids. Germline V CDR1 and CDR2: KGHDR, SFDVKD. Between the trimmed V and J ends, which lost 9 bases and 2 bases, there was a span of 15 bases. The CDR3 spells CATLTWLPNTEAFF. In nucleotides, the CDR3 is TGTGCCACCTTAACCTGGTTGCCAAACACTGAAGCTTTCTTT.

This chain uses TRBV30 with TRBJ2-7; no reliable D call. Germline V gene data show CDR1 as GTSNPN and CDR2 as SVGIG (reference sequence). The V and J ends lost 3 bases and 2 bases respectively, with 8 bases between them. CDR3 length: 12 residues. The CDR3, as DNA: TGTGCCTGGAGGACGGTGACCTACGAGCAGTACTTC. Its translation is CAWRTVTYEQYF. The variable domain in full, completed from reference TRBV30 and TRBJ2-7, reads SQTIHQWPATLVQPVGSPLSLECTVEGTSNPNLYWYRQAAGRGLQLLFYSVGIGQISSEVPQNLSASRPQDRQFILSSKKLLLSDSGFYLCAWRTVTYEQYFGPGTRLTVT.

The rearrangement links TRBV14 to TRBJ1-1, with D unresolved. The length of the CDR3 is 16 residues. Germline values: CDR1 SGHDN, CDR2 FVKESK. With 1 base removed from V and 1 base from J, the gap between germline ends came to 13 bases. CDR3: CASSQGSRTGNTEAFF. The DNA for the CDR3 is TGTGCCAGCAGCCAAGGATCCCGGACGGGGAACACTGAAGCTTTCTTT.

The sample holds one count of this clonotype. The chain uses TRBV3-1 and TRBJ2-5; 12 bases agree with TRBD2. The trim removed 6 bases at V and 4 bases at J, leaving 12 bases unmatched. This CDR3 comprises 17 residues. Per germline, CDR1 LGHDT and CDR2 YNNKEL (reference sequence). CDR3 region: CASRRLAGEGVGETQYF. The CDR3 DNA sequence: TGTGCCAGCAGGCGACTAGCGGGAGAAGGGGTCGGAGAGACCCAGTACTTC.

V is TRBV25-1 and J is TRBJ2-1, with D perhaps matching TRBD1 or TRBD2 (5 bases each). CDR1 and CDR2 (germline): MGHDK, SYGVNS. Deletions cut 3 bases from V and 9 bases from J, with 21 bases between. The CDR3 has 16 amino acids. CDR3 DNA sequence: TGTGCCAGCAGTGATTCGATTCGGGGCCTCGTTGGTGAGCAGTTCTTC. It yields the protein CASSDSIRGLVGEQFF.

The CDR3 DNA reads as TGTGCCAGCAGGCTAGGTGGTGGCTACACCTTC. This codes for CASRLGGGYTF. V is TRBV7-2 and J is TRBJ1-2; D remains unclear. The CDR3 extends over 11 amino acids. The germline V gene encodes CDR1 SGHTA and CDR2 FQGNSA. V lost 6 bases to trimming and J lost 7 bases, with 9 bases between them.

The rearrangement uses TRBV29-1 and TRBJ1-1; D perhaps matches TRBD1 (5 bases). This CDR3 has 14 amino acids. The V gene lost 6 bases and the J gene lost 0 bases, with 14 bases spanning the gap. Germline V gene data show CDR1 as SQVTM and CDR2 as ANQGSEA. For the CDR3, the DNA is TGCAGCGTAAACTGGGAGGGGATGAACACTGAAGCTTTCTTT. Protein sequence: CSVNWEGMNTEAFF.